The TCR beta chain under discussion was sequenced for a study of T-cell memory formation after mild COVID-19. Study background: TCR clusters were mostly donor specific. General study points: Cross-reactive memory appears to have joined, as suggested by some responding clones showing up in pre-infection memory.

From 5'RACE with constant-segment primers came TCR alpha and TCR beta cDNA libraries that carried sample barcodes and UMIs. TCRdb analysed the 5' RACE reads with MiXCR anew, one entry per CDR3 protein. The table records roughly 450,000 distinct CDR3 sequences, around a sixth of them present only once. This clonotype was counted between two and nine times. Its antigen is not known. CDR3 size: 14 residues. Trimming took off 5 bases at V and 0 bases at J, with 10 bases between the two ends. The V gene's germline CDR1 is SEHNR and CDR2 FQNEAQ (reference sequence). The sample consisted of PBMCs or a T cell subset sorted from them (not recorded which). The chain has TRBV7-9 and TRBJ2-5; maybe TRBD2 (5 bases). The sequence was collected from an adult woman who had mild COVID-19 (a few samples of this study predate the infection). Cell type and time point are not known. As DNA, the CDR3 is TGTGCCAGCAGCACCCCCGGGAACCAAGAGACCCAGTACTTC. It codes for CASSTPGNQETQYF.